This note documents a single TCR beta chain sequence. The identical CDR3 is also encoded by other nucleotide sequences in the sample. These data belong to a study of blood T cell repertoires in COVID-19. Study-wide context: Samples representing acute and convalescent COVID-19 were sourced from the United States, Italy and Spain. The cDNA or gDNA used as material had been derived from T cells, B-cell-depleted T cells, or PBMCs.

This study enrolled people aged about 18 to 100 from approximately 24 US geographic areas. The V segment lost 0 bases and the J segment 1 base; nucleotides outside the gene matches: 2. The CDR3 contains 15 residues. The V gene's germline CDR1 is MNHEY and CDR2 SVGAGI. The authors' processing: Nucleated cell number was recorded as an estimate derived from reference gene primer amplification. Generated by immunoSEQ multiplex PCR, the TCRdb table keeps only in-frame clones and is missing some. Clonal size and the V and J genes are those of that table, whereas D and trimming came from the DNA. Among a few hundred thousand clones listed, 88% were seen once.

The chain has TRBV6-5 and TRBJ1-2; 7 nucleotides agree with TRBD1. The receptor comes from a woman between 18 and 29 years old who had recovered from COVID-19. The sequenced sample consisted of PBMCs or T cells enriched from blood (not recorded which). This CDR3 is CASSYSPGGNYGYTF. As DNA, the CDR3 is TGTGCCAGCAGTTACTCTCCAGGGGGTAACTATGGCTACACCTTC.